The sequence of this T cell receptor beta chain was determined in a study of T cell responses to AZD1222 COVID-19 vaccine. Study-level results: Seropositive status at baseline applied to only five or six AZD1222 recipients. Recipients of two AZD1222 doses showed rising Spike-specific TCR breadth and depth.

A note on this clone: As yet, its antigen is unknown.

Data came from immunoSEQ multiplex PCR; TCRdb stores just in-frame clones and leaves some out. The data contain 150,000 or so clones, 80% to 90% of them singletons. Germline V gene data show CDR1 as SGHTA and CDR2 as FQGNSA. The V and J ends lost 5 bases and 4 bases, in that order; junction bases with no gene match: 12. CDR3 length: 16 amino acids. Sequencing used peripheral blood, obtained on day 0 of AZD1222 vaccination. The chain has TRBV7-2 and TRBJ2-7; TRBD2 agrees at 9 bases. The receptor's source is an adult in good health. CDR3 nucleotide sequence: TGTGCCAGCAGCCCCCGGACGGGCGGGAGGGTATACGAGCAGTACTTC. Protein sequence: CASSPRTGGRVYEQYF.